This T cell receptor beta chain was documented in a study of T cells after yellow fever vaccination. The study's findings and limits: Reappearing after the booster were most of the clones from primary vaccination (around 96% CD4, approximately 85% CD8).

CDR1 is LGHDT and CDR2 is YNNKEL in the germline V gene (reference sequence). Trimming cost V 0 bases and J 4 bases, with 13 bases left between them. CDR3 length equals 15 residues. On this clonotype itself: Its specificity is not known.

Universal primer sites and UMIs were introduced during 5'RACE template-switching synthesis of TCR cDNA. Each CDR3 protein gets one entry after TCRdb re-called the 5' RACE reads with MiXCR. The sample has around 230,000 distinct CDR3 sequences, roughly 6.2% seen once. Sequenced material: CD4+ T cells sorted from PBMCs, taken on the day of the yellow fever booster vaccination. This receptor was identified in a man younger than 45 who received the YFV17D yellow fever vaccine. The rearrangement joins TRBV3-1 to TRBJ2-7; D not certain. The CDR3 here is CASSQDRSSGYEQYF. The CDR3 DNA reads TGTGCCAGCAGCCAAGATCGATCAAGTGGATACGAGCAGTACTTC.